These T cell receptor beta chains were read from a single sample in a study of memory CD4+ T cells and cytomegalovirus serostatus. Method: immunoSEQ multiplex PCR; TCRdb's copy keeps in-frame clones and lacks some. The table includes approximately 53,000 clones, roughly 80% detected once. Specimen: memory CD4+ T cells from blood. The receptor set was obtained from an adult in good health and CMV-seronegative. The conserved cysteine and the conserved F or W are not part of the CDR3 here. Clone size is shown for a subset of rows, as once, few, many or a class of expanded clone.

.	TRBJ2-1	TRBV28	ASSSTSGNYNEQF
.	TRBJ2-1	TRBV7-8	ASSLEWSGRALPMENEQF
once	TRBJ2-1	TRBV7-2	ASSASSSYNEQF
.	TRBJ1-1	TRBV4-2	ASSQDSGVDTEAF
.	TRBJ2-3	TRBV6-1	ASSRRQESTDTQY
.	TRBJ1-3	TRBV4-1	ASSSELSGNTIY
.	TRBJ2-5	TRBV6-1	ASSETPTVQETQY
.	TRBJ2-7	TRBV7-9	ASSLRGASGTYEQY
.	TRBJ1-2	TRBV2	ASRGQGNYGYT
.	TRBJ2-3	TRBV7-3	ASSLGVHTDTQY
.	TRBJ1-1	TRBV9	ASSSGASQRAEAF
.	TRBJ2-6	TRBV9	ASSVVGTSGANVLT
.	TRBJ1-2	TRBV14	ASSQDRDWSYGYT
.	TRBJ2-3	TRBV2	ASSAITGGMSTDTQY
.	TRBJ1-2	TRBV29-1	SVVDGVARI
.	TRBJ2-7	TRBV6-5	ASAKRGARVDEQY
.	TRBJ2-3	TRBV28	ASSQAGAIDTQY
.	TRBJ2-1	TRBV19	ASIPDRGSYNEQF
.	TRBJ2-5	TRBV9	ASSPGVREGETQY
.	TRBJ2-2	TRBV30	AWERPGQGNTGELF
.	TRBJ1-4	TRBV30	AWSVLGAGLNEKLF
few	TRBJ2-6	TRBV5-1	ASSLGQASSGANVLT
.	TRBJ2-4	TRBV19	ASIPGEGAKNIQY
few	TRBJ1-1	TRBV30	AWSKPYRGQNTEAF
few	TRBJ2-7	TRBV27	ASSLNRAFDEQY
.	TRBJ2-7	TRBV6-1	ASRTGQFDEQY
few	TRBJ2-7	TRBV29-1	STGQGGVNEQY
few	TRBJ2-1	TRBV7-2	ASSRGGTYYNEQF
.	TRBJ1-2	TRBV28	ASSLPGSNYGYT
.	TRBJ2-7	TRBV6-1	AAGLAGGEQY
.	TRBJ2-2	TRBV5-4	ASSTGLADTGELF
.	TRBJ2-7	TRBV6-1	ASRGEWGLGEQY
medium-sized	TRBJ1-2	TRBV28	ASSLGPRIPYGYT
.	TRBJ1-5	TRBV7-2	ASSPTGGSQPQH
.	TRBJ1-5	TRBV28	ASSLGLPGGTQPQH
.	TRBJ2-2	TRBV5-8	ASSGYRTSGSVSDTGELF
.	TRBJ1-1	TRBV6-1	ASSERTGAIAF
.	TRBJ1-5	TRBV28	ASSAQRSGPQH
.	TRBJ2-2	TRBV18	ASSPLDRGRRDTGELF
few	TRBJ1-1	TRBV10-2	ASTGQGGNTEAF
.	TRBJ1-3	TRBV9	ASSVEAGGNTIY
.	TRBJ2-1	TRBV11-2	ASKPSGRFYNEQF
.	TRBJ1-2	TRBV6-5	ASSPLGQGGGYT
.	TRBJ2-1	TRBV18	ASSPLPSGHSYNEQF
.	TRBJ1-1	TRBV12-5	ASGSQGGNTEAF
few	TRBJ2-1	TRBV28	ASSQISITYNEQF
once	TRBJ2-3	TRBV7-2	ASSFRPGDTQY
.	TRBJ1-2	TRBV7-9	ASSLESLIGYT
.	TRBJ1-2	TRBV6-1	ASSAGPNYGYT
few	TRBJ1-5	TRBV30	AYSPTGRDSNQPQH
.	TRBJ2-3	TRBV11-2	ASSLGSTDTQY
.	TRBJ2-7	TRBV19	ASSIASGHSYEQY